This T cell receptor beta chain was sequenced during a study of Ad26.COV2.S vaccination and SARS-CoV-2 variants (dated by TCRdb to the early 2020s). General notes on the study: Donors in the vaccine arm were drawn from COV1001, a phase I-IIa trial of Ad26.COV2.S in healthy adults that was multicentre, randomized, double-blind and placebo-controlled. Participants in the trial were split at random into five groups of five each, receiving low-dose or high-dose Ad26.COV2.S once or twice, or else placebo on both occasions. The specificity and breadth of SARS-CoV-2-reactive T cell receptors after Ad26.COV2.S vaccination were assessed by TCRbeta repertoire sequencing. Ad26.COV2.S was given intramuscularly at 5x10^10 or 1x10^11 viral particles, as a single shot or as two shots 56 days apart. The TCR-sequenced set comprised approximately 32 samples: about 19 Ad26.COV2.S vaccine recipients, 5 placebo recipients and 8 SARS-CoV-2 convalescent individuals. Blinding of investigators to trial group allocation was maintained during experiments and outcome assessment.

Remarks on this clone: The antigen it recognizes is unknown. Base qualities are not provided; no much larger clone lies one nucleotide away.

The immunoSEQ Assay was used to sequence TCRbeta CDR3 regions. After extraction, genomic DNA underwent amplification by bias-controlled multiplex PCR, followed by high-throughput sequencing. As for how the authors treated the data: To quantify the absolute abundance of every unique TCRbeta CDR3 region, sequences were collapsed and filtered. T cell fraction was estimated by normalization of TCRbeta template counts to usable DNA, with usable DNA being measured through amplification of reference genes present in all nucleated cells. Repertoire TCRs were annotated as SARS-CoV-2-specific when V gene, CDR3 amino acid sequence and J gene were exactly matched to a known reactive TCR set. The reference SARS-CoV-2 TCR set came from MIRA and was filtered for enrichment in COVID-19-positive ImmuneCODE repertoires, removing public or cross-reactive TCRs. Based on the MIRA antigens, annotated TCRs were further analysed at the level of specific ORF or position within ORF. Breadth was defined as the number of annotated unique rearrangements divided by the total number of unique productive rearrangements, and depth was defined as the summed frequency of the annotated unique rearrangements. Two-sided Wilcoxon rank-sum tests were used to compare TCR breadth between groups. TCRdb stores this immuneACCESS table with in-frame sequences only. Part of the clones is absent; in the studies checked, under half of the shortfall reflects unresolved V genes, and no reason is known for the rest. D and trimming were read from the DNA, whereas the V and J calls and clone size are those reported in that table. This sample lists some 250,000 clones; approximately 90% were detected once. The ten largest clones capture around 10% of the sample.

In light of the paper, this sample's treatment or condition label describes: around 19 received Ad26.COV2.S at low or high dose, single or two shots; about 5 received placebo; per-sample allocation not given. For vaccine and placebo recipients, the sequenced repertoires came from samples collected on day 63 after the first injection. Between 29 July and 7 August 2020, Cohort 1b enrolled about 27 adults aged 18-55 years at one site in Boston, USA. Ad26.COV2.S was a replication-incompetent adenovirus type 26 vector that expressed a prefusion-stabilized SARS-CoV-2 spike protein derived from the original Wuhan strain. Findings and caveats that apply to the study as a whole: The study lacked the statistical power to compare responses across vaccine doses or regimens. Compared with placebo recipients, Ad26.COV2.S recipients showed higher spike-specific TCR breadth (P = 0.0014). Vaccine and placebo recipients had similar non-spike TCR breadth, a finding consistent with the vaccine containing only spike. The authors noted that total T cell responses may have been underestimated by the TCR breadth and depth analyses. After vaccination, substantial breadth of spike-specific CD8+ and CD4+ T cell responses was reported.

The CDR3 contains 15 residues, cysteine and phenylalanine counted. Left in the record is the CDR3 DNA by itself, 45 bases read in frame from the first base. V is pared back by 3 bases and J by 0 bases, with 12 bases lying between the germline termini. The CDR1 and CDR2 encoded by the germline V gene (reference sequence) are DFQATT and SNEGSKA. The sample here was peripheral blood, taken in a trial of Ad26.COV2.S vaccine versus placebo. The chain couples TRBV20-1 to TRBJ1-3, with the D gene call left open. This receptor was identified in a person between 18 and 65 years old who received the Ad26.COV2.S COVID-19 vaccine or a placebo. The nucleotide sequence reads as follows: TGCAGTGCTAGTACCGGGTCGGCCTCTGGAAACACCATATATTTT. It translates as CSASTGSASGNTIYF.